The rows below give T cell receptor beta chains drawn from one sample of a study of CD8 T cells in ankylosing spondylitis. TCRdb independently ran MiXCR on the 5' RACE reads; one entry per CDR3 protein. The sample has around 94,000 distinct CDR3 sequences, about 8.1% seen once. What was sequenced was blood, either unsorted or a sorted T cell fraction (not recorded which). These receptors originate from a male donor with ankylosing spondylitis. Both conserved end residues are part of each CDR3. The order of the fields is V gene, J gene, D gene, clone size, CDR3 DNA, CDR3 protein. D genes are given only for firm matches. A clone size is listed for some rows: how often the clone was seen (once, few, many), or a class if it is expanded.

>TRBV25-1|TRBJ2-3|-|-
TGTGCCAGCAGTGTACTCCGGGACCCTGGGGCAGATACGCAGTATTTT
CASSVLRDPGADTQYF
>TRBV7-2|TRBJ1-2|TRBD1|many
TGTGCCAGCAGCTTACCCTCCGGGACAGGGGGCGGCTATGGCTACACCTTC
CASSLPSGTGGGYGYTF
>TRBV20-1|TRBJ2-1|TRBD2|-
TGCAGTGCGCCTTCGGGCGGGAGCTACAATGAGCAGTTCTTC
CSAPSGGSYNEQFF
>TRBV30|TRBJ1-3|-|-
TGTGCCTGGAGCCCCGACTCAATCTCTGGAAACACCATATATTTT
CAWSPDSISGNTIYF
>TRBV20-1|TRBJ2-7|-|many
TGCAGTGCTAGCGACTACGAGCAGTACTTC
CSASDYEQYF
>TRBV2|TRBJ2-7|-|few
TGTGCCAGCAGAAGGGGAGTCAGCTCCTACGAGCAGTACTTC
CASRRGVSSYEQYF
>TRBV19|TRBJ2-2|-|-
TGTGCCAGTAAGCCAGGGAGCGGGGAGCTGTTTTTT
CASKPGSGELFF
>TRBV29-1|TRBJ2-3|TRBD2|many
TGCAGCGTTGAAGAGACTAGCGTTGGGACAGATACGCAGTATTTT
CSVEETSVGTDTQYF
>TRBV7-9|TRBJ2-1|-|-
TGTGCCAGCACCCACTGGCAGGCCGGCCCTTACAATGAGCAGTTCTTC
CASTHWQAGPYNEQFF
>TRBV6-1|TRBJ2-3|TRBD2|-
TGTGCCAGCAGTCGACTAGCGGAAGTCACAGATACGCAGTATTTT
CASSRLAEVTDTQYF
>TRBV7-2|TRBJ2-5|-|many
TGTGCCAGCAGCTTACAGGGTTCAATGGAGACCCAGTACTTC
CASSLQGSMETQYF
>TRBV4-2|TRBJ1-1|-|-
TGTGCCAGCAGCCAGAACAGGGCGAACACTGAAGCTTTCTTT
CASSQNRANTEAFF
>TRBV6-1|TRBJ1-5|-|few
TGTGCCAGCAACCCGACGGGTAGCAATCAGCCCCAGCATTTT
CASNPTGSNQPQHF